This TCR beta chain appears in the sequencing data of a study of cytomegalovirus exposure and HLA in healthy donors. At the level of the study: Prior work identified 95 million to 120 million unique TCR beta sequences in roughly 190 million T cells. For the 300 to 450 genotyped donors, more than 65% fell within the Caucasian-associated ancestry cluster. General study findings and limits: Based on reports, TCR beta sequences accurately predicted HLA-A and HLA-B alleles for most subjects. A prior analysis recorded that most TCR beta V segments were productive about 90% or about 30% of the time.

With regard to this clone: Its antigen is unknown.

CDR3 length: 14 amino acids. The ends were cut back, 3 bases at V and 5 bases at J, with 13 bases in the middle. Looked up from germline, CDR1 is KGHSH and CDR2 is LQKENI. PCR amplification relied on 60 Vbeta primers (plus 13 Jbeta primers). The data were produced by immunoSEQ multiplex PCR, yet TCRdb's version contains in-frame clones alone and is incomplete. The table for this sample gives fewer than 200,000 clones. This clonotype was sampled from a woman aged 55-69 years in good health and CMV-seronegative. The chain combines TRBV18 with TRBJ1-1; D not resolved. The sequenced sample was PBMCs. The CDR3 loop is CASSPRNTGTEAFF. The CDR3 nucleotides are TGTGCCAGCTCACCTAGGAATACGGGGACTGAAGCTTTCTTT. Complete variable domain (other parts from reference TRBV18 and TRBJ1-1): NAGVMQNPRHLVRRRGQEARLRCSPMKGHSHVYWYRQLPEEGLKFMVYLQKENIIDESGMPKERFSAEFPKEGPSILRIQQVVRGDSAAYFCASSPRNTGTEAFFGQGTRLTVV.